Presented here are 29 T cell receptor beta chains from one specimen sequenced in a study of blood T cell repertoires in COVID-19. Produced via immunoSEQ multiplex PCR; TCRdb's table is partial and in-frame only. The table lists over 250,000 clones, about 92% of them singletons. Source material: PBMCs or T cells enriched from blood (not recorded which). These receptors were collected from a man between 60 and 70 years old who had recovered from COVID-19.

The sample holds one count of this clone. The chain is built from TRBV5-1 and TRBJ1-2; 9 nucleotides agree with TRBD1. J lost 3 bases, V lost 4 bases, and 13 bases had no gene match. Germline lookup yields CDR1 SGHRS and CDR2 YFSETQ. The CDR3 has 17 residues. The DNA of the CDR3 is TGCGCCAGCAGCCTTTCAACCCCGGGACAGGGTTACTATGGCTACACCTTC. As protein: CASSLSTPGQGYYGYTF.

J is TRBJ2-7 and V is TRBV13; 10 nucleotides align to TRBD2. CDR3 size: 16 residues. V was pared by 4 bases and J by 2 bases, with 8 bases of the junction left unmatched. The germline V gene encodes CDR1 PRHDT and CDR2 FYEKMQ (reference sequence). The CDR3 DNA follows: TGTGCCAGCAGCTCCCTTAGCGGGAGGTCCCCCTACGAGCAGTACTTC. As protein: CASSSLSGRSPYEQYF.

This chain uses TRBV18 with TRBJ2-1, with TRBD2 matching 9 bases. This CDR3 has 15 amino acids. V lost 6 bases and J lost 4; bases outside the gene matches: 7. Germline CDR1 is KGHSH and CDR2 is LQKENI. The CDR3 protein is CASSPTSGIYNEQFF. The DNA of the CDR3 is TGTGCCAGCTCGCCGACTAGCGGCATATACAATGAGCAGTTCTTC.

The chain has TRBV7-9 and TRBJ2-2; 16 bases agree with TRBD2. The length of the CDR3 is 18 residues. Germline V gene lookup returns CDR1 SEHNR and CDR2 FQNEAQ (reference sequence). V lost 3 bases to trimming and J lost 1 base; unmatched junction nucleotides: 2. The CDR3 loop is CASSLGLAGGLNTGELFF. CDR3 bases: TGTGCCAGCAGCTTGGGACTAGCGGGAGGGCTGAACACCGGGGAGCTGTTTTTT.

The genes are TRBV7-3 and TRBJ2-1; 11 bases agree with TRBD2. Looked up from germline, CDR1 is SGHTA and CDR2 is FQGTGA. V shed 2 bases and J 4 bases; nucleotides not matched to a gene: 1. The CDR3 runs to 15 residues. The CDR3 protein is CASSLGTSGYNEQFF. DNA of the CDR3: TGTGCCAGCAGCTTAGGGACTAGCGGTTACAATGAGCAGTTCTTC. The variable domain in full, completed from reference TRBV7-3 and TRBJ2-1, reads GAGVSQTPSNKVTEKGKYVELRCDPISGHTALYWYRQSLGQGPEFLIYFQGTGAADDSGLPNDRFFAVRPEGSVSTLKIQRTERGDSAVYLCASSLGTSGYNEQFFGPGTRLTVL.

The sample holds one count of this clone. The chain joins TRBV4-1 to TRBJ1-6, with D tentatively TRBD1 (6 bases). The length of the CDR3 is 16 residues. Germline V gene lookup returns CDR1 MGHRA and CDR2 YSYEKL. V was clipped by 0 bases and J by 9 bases, with 15 bases between them. This chain's CDR3 is CASSQEGQSNGSPLHF. DNA for the CDR3: TGCGCCAGCAGCCAAGAAGGACAGTCCAATGGTTCACCCCTCCACTTT.

The chain's CDR3 is CASSPRWGAAPSYEQYF. The CDR3 DNA is TGCGCCAGCAGCCCCCGTTGGGGAGCGGCCCCCTCCTACGAGCAGTACTTC. The genes are TRBV4-1 and TRBJ2-7; a weak D match, TRBD2 (5 bases). V lost 4 bases and J lost 0, with 19 bases in between. Germline-derived CDR1 and CDR2 are MGHRA and YSYEKL. This CDR3 spans 17 amino acids.

The V and J genes are TRBV27 and TRBJ1-2, with D maybe TRBD1 (6 bases). The CDR3 runs 16 residues. Trimming stripped 6 bases from V and 1 base from J, with 18 bases between. Germline CDR1 is MNHEY and CDR2 is SMNVEV (reference sequence). The CDR3 sequence: CASRDRSSLDNYGYTF. As DNA, the CDR3 is TGTGCCAGCAGGGACAGATCGAGCCTAGATAACTATGGCTACACCTTC.

This rearrangement joins TRBV7-8 to TRBJ2-3, with D perhaps TRBD2 (5 bases). V lost 1 base and J lost 3, with 14 bases in between. The CDR3 length is 16 residues. Germline V lookup: CDR1 SGHVS, CDR2 FQNEAQ. Written as DNA, the CDR3 is TGTGCCAGCAGCTTAGGGAGCGGAAGCATGACAGATACGCAGTATTTT. It encodes CASSLGSGSMTDTQYF.

There are a few counts of this clone. This chain uses TRBV11-2 with TRBJ2-7, with D perhaps TRBD1 (6 bases). V shed 0 bases and J shed 2 bases, with 11 bases lying between them. Germline loops: CDR1 SGHAT, CDR2 FQNNGV. The CDR3 totals 15 residues. Written as DNA, the CDR3 is TGTGCCAGCAGCTTAGACCCGGGACAAACCTACGAGCAGTACTTC. It specifies CASSLDPGQTYEQYF.

The rearrangement uses TRBV30 and TRBJ2-1; a possible D gene is TRBD2 (6 bases). Looked up from germline, CDR1 is GTSNPN and CDR2 is SVGIG (reference sequence). The ends were cut back, 0 bases at V and 0 bases at J, with 12 bases in the middle. The CDR3 has 16 residues. The CDR3 sequence is CAWSVLGGSSYNEQFF. CDR3 bases: TGTGCCTGGAGTGTACTGGGAGGTAGCTCCTACAATGAGCAGTTCTTC.

The rearrangement joins TRBV27 to TRBJ2-7; D perhaps matches TRBD2 (6 bases). The CDR3 contains 13 residues. The germline CDR1 and CDR2 sequences are MNHEY and SMNVEV (reference sequence). Trimming cost V 10 bases and J 2 bases, with 15 bases left between them. For the CDR3, the DNA is TGTGCCACCGGAGGGCCCCCCCCCTACGAGCAGTACTTC. Protein: CATGGPPPYEQYF.

V and J are TRBV29-1 and TRBJ1-2; D remains ambiguous. Trimming shortened V by 2 bases and J by 5 bases, and 12 bases separated the two germline ends. CDR3 length: 13 residues. The germline V gene encodes CDR1 SQVTM and CDR2 ANQGSEA. The CDR3 DNA reads TGCAGCGTTGAACTGGCGGATACTTATGGCTACACCTTC. Translation: CSVELADTYGYTF. The full variable domain, completed using reference TRBV29-1 and TRBJ1-2, is SAVISQKPSRDICQRGTSLTIQCQVDSQVTMMFWYRQQPGQSLTLIATANQGSEATYESGFVIDKFPISRPNLTFSTLTVSNMSPEDSSIYLCSVELADTYGYTFGSGTRLTVV.

This chain joins TRBV13 and TRBJ2-6; the D gene is possibly TRBD2 (5 bases). The germline V and J ends were trimmed by 5 bases and 1 base, with 9 bases remaining between them. This CDR3 has 15 residues. The germline gives CDR1 PRHDT, CDR2 FYEKMQ (reference sequence). This chain's CDR3 is CASSAGLSGANVLTF. In nucleotides, the CDR3 is TGTGCCAGCAGCGCCGGACTGTCTGGGGCCAACGTCCTGACTTTC.

The rearrangement links TRBV7-9 to TRBJ2-3; TRBD1 matches 9 bases. Germline V gives CDR1 SEHNR, CDR2 FQNEAQ (reference sequence). The CDR3 contains 16 residues. With 1 base clipped from V and 3 bases from J, the junction kept 5 bases outside the gene matches. The CDR3 region has the DNA TGTGCCAGCAGCTTAGGTCCGGGACAGGGAACAGATACGCAGTATTTT. It specifies CASSLGPGQGTDTQYF.

This sequence joins TRBV6-5 and TRBJ1-5; D is unclear. Germline values: CDR1 MNHEY, CDR2 SVGAGI. The V gene lost 6 bases and the J gene lost 5 bases, with 11 bases spanning the gap. This CDR3 is built from 13 residues. The CDR3 loop reads CASSPGGDQPQHF. In DNA form, the CDR3 reads TGTGCCAGCAGCCCCGGAGGCGATCAGCCCCAGCATTTT.

The chain has TRBV7-6 and TRBJ2-1; D uncertain. V gave up 2 bases and J gave up 7 bases, with 6 bases separating them. The germline V gene has CDR1 SGHVS and CDR2 FNYEAQ. This CDR3 is 12 amino acids long. CDR3 residues: CASSLTRNEQFF. In DNA, the CDR3 is TGTGCCAGCAGCTTAACGCGGAATGAGCAGTTCTTC.

This rearrangement joins TRBV18 to TRBJ2-4, with 12 bases matching TRBD2. Germline-derived CDR1 and CDR2 are KGHSH and LQKENI. The CDR3 spans 17 residues. The trim removed 2 bases at V and 0 bases at J, leaving 2 bases unmatched. CDR3 in amino acids: CASSPGLAGLAKNIQYF. The CDR3 coding sequence is TGTGCCAGCTCACCAGGACTAGCGGGATTAGCCAAAAACATTCAGTACTTC.

J is TRBJ2-1 and V is TRBV6-2 or TRBV6-3, with D uncertain. The CDR3 extends over 17 amino acids. V was trimmed by 0 bases and J by 0 bases, leaving 12 bases between them. Per germline, CDR1 MNHEY and CDR2 SVGEGT. CDR3 DNA sequence: TGTGCCAGCAGTTACTCGACATCCGAAACCTCCTACAATGAGCAGTTCTTC. Its translation is CASSYSTSETSYNEQFF.

The V and J genes are TRBV7-9 and TRBJ2-4; TRBD1 matches at 9 bases. Germline assignment: CDR1 SEHNR and CDR2 FQNEAQ (reference sequence). Trimming at V came to 6 bases and at J to 7 bases, leaving 4 bases not matched to a gene. CDR3 length: 13 amino acids. CDR3 in amino acids: CASRQGAGNIQYF. For the CDR3, the DNA is TGTGCCAGCAGACAGGGGGCTGGGAACATTCAGTACTTC.

The V gene is TRBV6-6, the J gene TRBJ1-4, with a weak D call TRBD1 (6 bases). Trimming removed 6 bases from V and 5 bases from J, with 19 bases in between. This CDR3 has 16 amino acids. Germline CDR1 and CDR2: MNHNY and SVGAGI (reference sequence). The CDR3 DNA sequence: TGTGCCAGCAGCCCCCCCCCGGGACACCTAAATGAAAAACTGTTTTTT. Its protein is CASSPPPGHLNEKLFF.

J is TRBJ1-6 and V is TRBV9; D gene unclear. V was cut by 7 bases and J by 5 bases, with 16 bases left in between. Germline V gives CDR1 SGDLS, CDR2 YYNGEE. The CDR3 runs 15 residues. The CDR3 DNA sequence: TGTGCCAGCTCATCTGGACTTCTAAATAATTCACCCCTCCACTTT. The encoded protein is CASSSGLLNNSPLHF.

This chain links TRBV18 with TRBJ1-4, with 8 positions matching TRBD1. The CDR3 has 15 amino acids. The J segment lost 4 bases and the V segment lost 3 bases, leaving 4 bases of the junction unmatched. Germline CDR1 reads KGHSH; CDR2 reads LQKENI. The CDR3 nucleotides are TGTGCCAGCTCACCGTACAGGGGGAATAATGAAAAACTGTTTTTT. It is translated as CASSPYRGNNEKLFF.

The chain recombines TRBV19 with TRBJ2-3; D gene uncertain. V shed 4 bases and J shed 3 bases, with 8 bases lying between them. CDR3 length: 13 amino acids. Germline V gene lookup returns CDR1 LNHDA and CDR2 SQIVND (reference sequence). In nucleotides, the CDR3 is TGTGCCAGTAGTACCCTAGTTACAGATACGCAGTATTTT. Translated: CASSTLVTDTQYF.

The chain uses TRBV27 and TRBJ2-7; D perhaps matches TRBD2 (5 bases). Germline V gives CDR1 MNHEY, CDR2 SMNVEV (reference sequence). CDR3 length: 13 residues. The V and J ends lost 5 bases and 2 bases respectively, with 10 bases between them. The CDR3 coding sequence is TGTGCCAGCAGTCTCTTGGGAGCCTACGAGCAGTACTTC. It is translated as CASSLLGAYEQYF.

The chain is built from TRBV3-1 (or the pseudogene TRBV3-2) and TRBJ2-7; TRBD1 might be the D (5 bases). The V end lost 5 bases, the J end lost 2 bases, and 13 bases lay between the germline ends. This CDR3 contains 14 residues. Germline V gene lookup returns CDR1 LGHDT and CDR2 YNNKEL (reference sequence). The CDR3 spells CASSFQTVPYEQYF. DNA for the CDR3: TGTGCCAGCAGCTTCCAGACAGTACCCTACGAGCAGTACTTC.

This clone showed up just once. This rearrangement joins TRBV5-1 to TRBJ1-1; 7 bases align to TRBD1. Germline CDR1 SGHRS, CDR2 YFSETQ. V lost 1 base, J lost 7 bases, and 7 bases stayed unmatched. CDR3 length: 14 amino acids. The CDR3 region has the DNA TGCGCCAGCAGCTTGACTCAGGGGGGAATTGAAGCTTTCTTT. This sequence encodes CASSLTQGGIEAFF. The full variable domain, its missing parts supplied by reference TRBV5-1 and TRBJ1-1, is KAGVTQTPRYLIKTRGQQVTLSCSPISGHRSVSWYQQTPGQGLQFLFEYFSETQRNKGNFPGRFSGRQFSNSRSEMNVSTLELGDSALYLCASSLTQGGIEAFFGQGTRLTVV.

V usage is TRBV19 and J usage is TRBJ1-6; 8 nucleotides agree with TRBD1. The CDR3 runs to 12 residues. CDR1 and CDR2 from the germline V gene are LNHDA and SQIVND (reference sequence). V trimming: 6 bases; J trimming: 10 bases; junction bases outside the gene matches: 2. The CDR3 reads CASRDRGSPLHF. Written as DNA, the CDR3 is TGTGCCAGTAGAGACAGGGGATCACCCCTCCACTTT.

This rearrangement joins TRBV19 to TRBJ1-2; TRBD1 might be the D (6 bases). CDR3 length: 15 amino acids. Germline V CDR1 and CDR2: LNHDA, SQIVND (reference sequence). The V and J ends lost 4 bases and 3 bases respectively, with 15 bases between them. Here the CDR3 DNA reads TGTGCCAGTAGTAGCTCAGGGGAAAGCCACTATGGCTACACCTTC. Its translation is CASSSSGESHYGYTF.